Presented here are 2 T cell receptor beta chains from one specimen sequenced in a study of PD-1 blockade in mismatch repair-deficient tumors. The assay was immunoSEQ multiplex PCR, and TCRdb's table has in-frame clones only and misses some. The table includes roughly 79,000 clones, roughly 80% detected once. The specimen comprised peripheral blood, sampled 44 weeks after starting pembrolizumab. These receptors were obtained from an adult with mismatch repair-deficient cancer.

The V call is TRBV25-1, the J call TRBJ1-4, with D unclear. CDR1 is MGHDK and CDR2 is SYGVNS in the germline V gene. V was shortened by 2 bases and J by 8 bases, with 12 bases between the two germline ends. This CDR3 contains 14 residues. The CDR3 nucleotides are TGTGCCAGCAGTGAACACCGGACGGTAGAAAAACTGTTTTTT. It specifies CASSEHRTVEKLFF. The full variable domain, in which reference TRBV25-1 and TRBJ1-4 provide the parts outside the CDR3, is EADIYQTPRYLVIGTGKKITLECSQTMGHDKMYWYQQDPGMELHLIHYSYGVNSTEKGDLSSESTVSRIRTEHFPLTLESARPSHTSQYLCASSEHRTVEKLFFGSGTQLSVL.

The J gene is TRBJ2-5, the V gene TRBV19, with 11 nucleotides matching TRBD2. Germline assignment: CDR1 LNHDA and CDR2 SQIVND (reference sequence). CDR3 size: 18 residues. With V trimmed by 3 bases and J by 2 bases, 11 bases remained unmatched. The CDR3 loop reads CASSIGLAGGGRQETQYF. CDR3 in DNA: TGTGCCAGTAGTATCGGGCTAGCGGGAGGAGGCCGTCAAGAGACCCAGTACTTC.